This T cell receptor beta chain was profiled in a study of T cells in Graves' hyperthyroidism and ophthalmopathy. TCR beta CDR3 regions were amplified from RNA transcripts. In the first-round RT-PCR of the TCR CDR3, the HTBI primer set was used. TCRdb used MiXCR to reprocess the multiplex PCR reads, holding one entry per CDR3 protein. The repertoire holds approximately 720,000 distinct CDR3 sequences, 15% to 20% seen once, with roughly a sixth in the top ten. These patients, aged 18 to 65, had recently diagnosed hyperthyroidism lasting under 2 months. The study based diagnoses on clinical symptoms, serum thyroxine and TRAb, thyroid ultrasound and orbital computed tomography. V lost 0 bases and J 2 bases, leaving 11 bases between the germline ends. This CDR3 is built from 16 residues. CDR1 and CDR2 (germline): MGHRA, YSYEKL. Study results and caveats: Expanded thyroid clonotypes (above 0.001) were mostly also found in blood.

To note about this clonotype: Its target is unknown.

The chain combines TRBV4-1 with TRBJ1-5; D might be TRBD1 (5 bases). The sequencing sample was made of blood. The sequence came from a woman between 45 and 65 years old with Graves' hyperthyroidism that later progressed to Graves' ophthalmopathy. The CDR3 DNA reads TGCGCCAGCAGCCAAGATCTGGGGGAAGGCAATCAGCCCCAGCATTTT. Amino acid sequence: CASSQDLGEGNQPQHF.